This T cell receptor beta chain was retrieved from a study of blood T cells in healthy people across ages. Study results and caveats: Possibly, changes in expanded clonotypes were confounded because donor CMV status was unknown. A greater number of naive CD4+ cells and higher diversity distinguished long-lived donors from aged donors.

The CDR3 contains 20 residues. For the second PCR, which ran for 7 to 11 cycles, a sample-barcoded 5' primer and a J-beta primer mix were used. Each cDNA was tagged by a template-switch adaptor containing 12 random nucleotides. Individual samples furnished no less than 3 million CDR3-containing paired-end reads apiece. TCRdb processed the 5' RACE reads anew with MiXCR; each CDR3 protein has one entry. The sample includes around 940,000 distinct CDR3 sequences, 51% of them seen just once. As to this clonotype: Its antigen is not identified.

This TCR came from a woman aged 60-75 years in good health. V usage is TRBV12-3 or TRBV12-4 and J usage is TRBJ2-1; 14 bases line up with TRBD2. The DNA end is a closer match to TRBJ2-7, so the J assignment may be wrong. Sequenced input: blood. The CDR3 loop reads CASSKPKGLAGASSYNEQYF. CDR3 bases: TGTGCCAGCAGTAAACCAAAGGGACTAGCGGGAGCTAGCTCCTACAATGAGCAGTACTTC.